This TCR beta chain was sequenced for a study of T cells after yellow fever vaccination. Study-level background: Some fractions had low cell numbers, and these were prepared with SMART-Seq v4 Ultra Low Input.

They built TCR cDNA with 5'RACE template switching, a step that put in a universal primer site and UMIs. TCRdb ran MiXCR on the 5' RACE reads and lists one entry per CDR3 protein. The sample shows tens of thousands of distinct CDR3 sequences, 7.3% of them seen only once. The length of the CDR3 is 15 residues. Trimming at V came to 3 bases and at J to 5 bases, leaving 7 bases not matched to a gene. Germline V gives CDR1 SGHDN, CDR2 FVKESK. Findings of the study overall: Few clonotypes appeared in both CD4 and CD8 compartments.

This clonotype turned up a few times. Its matching antigen is unknown. This specimen was CD8+ T cells sorted from PBMCs, taken 10 days after the first yellow fever vaccination. The chain couples TRBV14 to TRBJ1-1; TRBD1 agrees at 9 bases. The TCR was taken from a man aged 18 to 29 who received the YFV17D yellow fever vaccine. The DNA of the CDR3 is TGTGCCAGCAGCCAGGACAGGGGCGCACAAACTGAAGCTTTCTTT. Protein: CASSQDRGAQTEAFF.